This entry lists 28 T cell receptor beta chains sequenced from one sample in a study of T cells in localized non-small cell lung cancer. Repertoires were generated with immunoSEQ multiplex PCR, while TCRdb's copy carries only in-frame clones and drops some. The table has fewer than 25,000 clones, roughly nine tenths seen once. Sequenced here: peripheral blood, sampled before any cancer treatment. These receptor sequences come from a male donor aged 60 or over with stage I lung adenocarcinoma.

In this sample, this clone turned up a few times. The chain couples TRBV18 to TRBJ2-7, with 10 bases that match TRBD2. The CDR3 contains 16 residues. CDR1 and CDR2 from the germline V gene are KGHSH and LQKENI. With 4 bases clipped from V and 1 base from J, the junction kept 7 bases outside the gene matches. CDR3 nucleotide sequence: TGTGCCAGCTCACAAAATTTAGCGGGGGGATCCTACGAGCAGTACTTC. Its translation: CASSQNLAGGSYEQYF.

V usage is TRBV11-3 and J usage is TRBJ2-5; no clear D gene. Germline CDR1 is SGHNT and CDR2 is YENEEA. V dropped 1 base and J dropped 3 bases, with 9 bases sitting between them. The CDR3 is 14 amino acids. CDR3 loop: CASSLARSKETQYF. The CDR3 region has the DNA TGTGCCAGCAGCTTAGCTCGCAGTAAAGAGACCCAGTACTTC. The variable domain in full, with the rest retrieved from reference TRBV11-3 and TRBJ2-5, is EAGVVQSPRYKIIEKKQPVAFWCNPISGHNTLYWYLQNLGQGPELLIRYENEEAVDDSQLPKDRFSAERLKGVDSTLKIQPAELGDSAVYLCASSLARSKETQYFGPGTRLLVL.

The chain employs TRBV6-1 and TRBJ2-7; 10 bases map to TRBD1. V gave up 2 bases and J gave up 3 bases; unmatched junction bases: 7. The CDR3 has 16 residues. Germline V gene lookup returns CDR1 MNHNS and CDR2 SASEGT. The CDR3 DNA is TGTGCCAGCAGTGAAAAGTCAGGGGACAGGGGCTACGAGCAGTACTTC. It translates to CASSEKSGDRGYEQYF.

V and J are TRBV10-3 and TRBJ2-7; no definite D call. The germline gives CDR1 ENHRY, CDR2 SYGVKD. The length of the CDR3 is 14 residues. The V end lost 10 bases, the J end lost 2 bases, and 18 bases lay between the germline ends. As DNA, the CDR3 is TGTGCCACCGCCCGGGCAGGCGGCACCTACGAGCAGTACTTC. Its protein is CATARAGGTYEQYF.

The chain couples TRBV2 to TRBJ2-6; D remains ambiguous. The CDR3 has 15 residues. In germline, CDR1 is SNHLY, CDR2 FYNNEI. Trimming cost V 4 bases and J 2 bases, with 9 bases left between them. The CDR3 DNA follows: TGTGCCAGCAGTGTCCAAAATACTGGGGCCAACGTCCTGACTTTC. Translating it yields CASSVQNTGANVLTF.

The V and J genes are TRBV10-3 and TRBJ1-5; D is undetermined. Between the trimmed V and J ends, which lost 4 bases and 3 bases, there was a span of 7 bases. From germline, CDR1 is ENHRY and CDR2 SYGVKD. The CDR3 runs 13 residues. The CDR3 here is CAISALANQPQHF. DNA for the CDR3: TGTGCCATCAGTGCGTTGGCCAATCAGCCCCAGCATTTT.

CDR3 sequence: CASSESCGTYEQYF. CDR3 bases: TGTGCCAGCAGTGAATCTTGCGGGACCTACGAGCAGTACTTC. This chain joins TRBV6-4 and TRBJ2-7, with a weak D call TRBD2 (6 bases). The CDR3 consists of 14 residues. Germline-derived CDR1 and CDR2 are MRHNA and SNTAGT. The germline V and J ends were trimmed by 3 bases and 2 bases, with 11 bases remaining between them.

The chain is built from TRBV5-1 and TRBJ2-2; 7 bases fit TRBD1. The trim removed 4 bases at V and 4 bases at J, leaving 4 bases unmatched. The CDR3 consists of 14 residues. Germline CDR1 SGHRS, CDR2 YFSETQ. The CDR3 sequence: CASSRDSSTGELFF. CDR3 coding DNA: TGCGCCAGCAGCCGGGACAGTTCCACCGGGGAGCTGTTTTTT.

This sequence joins TRBV27 and TRBJ2-1; 7 nucleotides agree with TRBD1. The germline gives CDR1 MNHEY, CDR2 SMNVEV (reference sequence). This CDR3 spans 15 amino acids. The trim removed 1 base at V and 7 bases at J, leaving 7 bases unmatched. The CDR3 nucleotides read TGTGCCAGCAGTTTATTTCGACAGGGTGGGAATGAGCAGTTCTTC. This encodes CASSLFRQGGNEQFF.

V is TRBV5-4 and J is TRBJ1-3; D possibly corresponds to TRBD1 (5 bases). CDR1 is SGHNT and CDR2 is YYREEE in the germline V gene (reference sequence). The CDR3 is 17 residues long. V was cut by 0 bases and J by 0 bases, with 13 bases left in between. CDR3 amino acids: CASSLAGAATSGNTIYF. CDR3 coding DNA: TGTGCCAGCAGCTTGGCCGGGGCAGCCACCTCTGGAAACACCATATATTTT.

V usage is TRBV2 and J usage is TRBJ1-1; 8 nucleotides line up with TRBD1. The J segment lost 4 bases and the V segment lost 1 base, leaving 2 bases of the junction unmatched. Germline-derived CDR1 and CDR2 are SNHLY and FYNNEI. CDR3 length: 14 residues. The CDR3, as DNA: TGTGCCAGCAGTGAAGGGACAGGGAGCACTGAAGCTTTCTTT. The encoded protein is CASSEGTGSTEAFF.

The rearrangement uses TRBV7-9 and TRBJ1-6; a possible D gene is TRBD1 (6 bases). CDR3 length equals 17 residues. CDR1 SEHNR and CDR2 FQNEAQ come from the germline V gene (reference sequence). V lost 5 bases, J lost 14 bases, and 28 bases lay in between. This CDR3 reads CASSPRGGVGASGALHF. CDR3 DNA: TGTGCCAGCAGCCCTCGGGGTGGAGTGGGAGCCTCAGGGGCCCTCCACTTT.

This rearrangement joins TRBV28 to TRBJ2-7; 10 bases match TRBD1. The CDR3 is 14 residues long. The V segment lost 6 bases and the J segment 2 bases; nucleotides outside the gene matches: 4. Per germline, CDR1 MDHEN and CDR2 SYDVKM. This CDR3 is CASRRDRGPYEQYF. For the CDR3, the DNA is TGTGCCAGCAGGCGGGACAGGGGCCCCTACGAGCAGTACTTC.

The chain recombines TRBV5-1 with TRBJ1-1, with TRBD1 identical over 7 bases. Per germline, CDR1 SGHRS and CDR2 YFSETQ. Trimming took 6 bases from V and 0 from J; bases not matched to a gene: 11. There are 16 residues in the CDR3. This chain's CDR3 is CASTRQGGTMNTEAFF. The CDR3 DNA sequence: TGCGCCAGCACCCGACAGGGAGGGACCATGAACACTGAAGCTTTCTTT. The full variable domain, with the rest looked up from reference TRBV5-1 and TRBJ1-1, is KAGVTQTPRYLIKTRGQQVTLSCSPISGHRSVSWYQQTPGQGLQFLFEYFSETQRNKGNFPGRFSGRQFSNSRSEMNVSTLELGDSALYLCASTRQGGTMNTEAFFGQGTRLTVV.

In its sample, this clone was seen once. The chain carries TRBV2 and TRBJ2-3; D remains unclear. CDR3 length equals 14 residues. The V end was cut by 4 bases, the J end by 0 bases, with 8 bases between. Germline CDR1 SNHLY, CDR2 FYNNEI. The CDR3 DNA reads TGTGCCAGCAGTGTTGAGGCTAGCACAGATACGCAGTATTTT. It yields the protein CASSVEASTDTQYF.

This clone was found once. This rearrangement joins TRBV18 to TRBJ2-3, with a tentative D call TRBD2 (8 bases). Germline CDR1 and CDR2: KGHSH and LQKENI. With 3 bases removed from V and 7 bases from J, the gap between germline ends came to 20 bases. The CDR3 spans 16 residues. CDR3 sequence reads: CASSPRGGQPGNTQYF. CDR3 DNA sequence: TGTGCCAGCTCACCCCGGGGGGGACAGCCGGGAAATACGCAGTATTTT.

CDR3 coding DNA: TGTGCCAGCAGCTTAAGGGGGAGCGGACTAGGCCAGCAGTTCTTC. Its translation is CASSLRGSGLGQQFF. The chain links TRBV11-3 to TRBJ2-1, with D possibly TRBD2 on 7 matching bases. The V gene lost 2 bases and the J gene lost 11 bases, with 19 bases spanning the gap. The length of the CDR3 is 15 residues. From germline, CDR1 is SGHNT and CDR2 YENEEA. The whole variable domain, filled in from reference TRBV11-3 and TRBJ2-1, reads EAGVVQSPRYKIIEKKQPVAFWCNPISGHNTLYWYLQNLGQGPELLIRYENEEAVDDSQLPKDRFSAERLKGVDSTLKIQPAELGDSAVYLCASSLRGSGLGQQFFGPGTRLTVL.

The chain employs TRBV5-1 and TRBJ1-2, with 10 bases that match TRBD1. The CDR3 is made up of 15 amino acids. V dropped 6 bases and J dropped 4; count of bases not matched to a gene: 9. Germline V lookup: CDR1 SGHRS, CDR2 YFSETQ. In nucleotides, the CDR3 is TGCGCCAGCAAAACCGGGACAGGGGACTTCTATGGCTACACCTTC. Translated: CASKTGTGDFYGYTF.

The chain has TRBV5-5 and TRBJ2-7; TRBD2 matches 11 bases. Trimming removed 1 base from V and 6 bases from J; junction bases left unmatched: 12. This CDR3 contains 17 residues. The germline CDR1 and CDR2 sequences are SGHKS and YYEKEE (reference sequence). The CDR3 DNA sequence: TGTGCCAGCAGCTTGACGATTCAGACTAGCGGGGTCCTCGAGCAGTACTTC. It is translated as CASSLTIQTSGVLEQYF.

This clone was detected only once. The CDR3: CASSPPWNSNQPQHF. The CDR3 region has the DNA TGTGCCAGCAGCCCCCCGTGGAATAGCAATCAGCCCCAGCATTTT. The chain employs TRBV7-2 and TRBJ1-5; D is undetermined. This CDR3 has 15 amino acids. Germline CDR1 is SGHTA and CDR2 is FQGNSA. V lost 5 bases and J lost 0, with 11 bases in between. Using reference TRBV7-2 and TRBJ1-5 for the parts outside the CDR3, the full variable domain is GAGVSQSPSNKVTEKGKDVELRCDPISGHTALYWYRQSLGQGLEFLIYFQGNSAPDKSGLPSDRFSAERTGGSVSTLTIQRTQQEDSAVYLCASSPPWNSNQPQHFGDGTRLSIL.

V usage is TRBV11-2 and J usage is TRBJ2-3, with D uncertain. Germline lookup yields CDR1 SGHAT and CDR2 FQNNGV. This CDR3 spans 15 amino acids. Trimming removed 0 bases at V and 2 bases at J, with 9 bases between. In DNA, the CDR3 is TGTGCCAGCAGCTTAGAACGAGACCTCACAGATACGCAGTATTTT. As protein: CASSLERDLTDTQYF.

This clone is a singleton in its sample. The V and J genes are TRBV29-1 and TRBJ2-7; TRBD1 matches 7 bases. Germline V gene lookup returns CDR1 SQVTM and CDR2 ANQGSEA. Trimming removed 1 base from V and 2 bases from J; junction bases left unmatched: 2. The CDR3 has 13 residues. The CDR3 protein is CSVEGQGPYEQYF. For the CDR3, the DNA is TGCAGCGTTGAAGGACAGGGTCCCTACGAGCAGTACTTC.

This chain joins TRBV4-1 and TRBJ1-2; D unclear. The CDR3 is 17 residues long. V shed 0 bases and J shed 0 bases, with 14 bases lying between them. Germline CDR1 and CDR2: MGHRA and YSYEKL. The CDR3 is CASSQEEAPGANYGYTF. The CDR3 DNA sequence: TGCGCCAGCAGCCAAGAAGAGGCGCCTGGAGCTAACTATGGCTACACCTTC.

The V gene is TRBV18, the J gene TRBJ2-3, with TRBD2 matching 8 bases. J lost 2 bases, V lost 2 bases, and 6 bases had no gene match. Germline assignment: CDR1 KGHSH and CDR2 LQKENI. The CDR3 covers 16 residues. The CDR3 spells CASSPFERGNTDTQYF. The DNA of the CDR3 is TGTGCCAGCTCACCATTTGAGCGGGGGAACACAGATACGCAGTATTTT.

The chain has TRBV7-2 and TRBJ1-2; D gene uncertain. Trimming shortened V by 5 bases and J by 0 bases, and 4 bases separated the two germline ends. This CDR3 contains 12 residues. Germline CDR1 and CDR2: SGHTA and FQGNSA. The CDR3 reads CASSVPNYGYTF. As DNA, the CDR3 is TGTGCCAGCAGCGTCCCTAACTATGGCTACACCTTC. Combining the CDR3 with reference TRBV7-2 and TRBJ1-2 gives the whole variable domain GAGVSQSPSNKVTEKGKDVELRCDPISGHTALYWYRQSLGQGLEFLIYFQGNSAPDKSGLPSDRFSAERTGGSVSTLTIQRTQQEDSAVYLCASSVPNYGYTFGSGTRLTVV.

This sequence joins TRBV7-2 and TRBJ2-1; TRBD2 aligns across 8 bases. Germline V CDR1 and CDR2: SGHTA, FQGNSA. The J segment lost 7 bases and the V segment lost 4 bases, leaving 6 bases of the junction unmatched. CDR3 length equals 14 residues. The DNA for the CDR3 is TGTGCCAGCAGCTCCGGGGGGGCATGGAATGAGCAGTTCTTC. It translates to CASSSGGAWNEQFF. The entire variable domain, with the rest obtained from reference TRBV7-2 and TRBJ2-1, is as follows: GAGVSQSPSNKVTEKGKDVELRCDPISGHTALYWYRQSLGQGLEFLIYFQGNSAPDKSGLPSDRFSAERTGGSVSTLTIQRTQQEDSAVYLCASSSGGAWNEQFFGPGTRLTVL.

This chain connects TRBV28 to TRBJ1-2; D not resolved. V was trimmed by 6 bases and J by 2 bases, leaving 10 bases between them. CDR1 and CDR2 (germline): MDHEN, SYDVKM. The CDR3 covers 13 residues. CDR3 protein: CASRPALNYGYTF. DNA of the CDR3: TGTGCCAGCAGACCGGCCCTCAACTATGGCTACACCTTC.

About this clone itself: Within the sample, other DNA sequences also encode this same CDR3. In DNA, the CDR3 is TGTGCCAGCTCACCCGACAGGGGTCCTTATGGCTACACCTTC. Protein: CASSPDRGPYGYTF. The rearrangement joins TRBV18 to TRBJ1-2, with TRBD1 identical over 8 bases. CDR3 size: 14 residues. Germline CDR1 is KGHSH and CDR2 is LQKENI. The ends lost 3 bases at V and 5 bases at J; junction bases unmatched: 5.